This T cell receptor beta chain comes out of a study of OX40 agonist ivuxolimab in advanced cancers. Across the study: Prior checkpoint blockade (anti-PD-1, anti-PD-L1 or anti-CTLA-4) was permitted; 40% had it.

Profiling relied on immunoSEQ multiplex PCR, and the TCRdb table lists in-frame clones only, not all of them. Here the sample spans 75,000 to 90,000 clones, 89% being singletons. Between the trimmed V and J ends, which lost 3 bases and 9 bases, there was a span of 8 bases. This CDR3 has 12 amino acids. CDR1 and CDR2 from the germline V gene are SNHLY and FYNNEI. On cycle 4 day 1 and cycle 7 day 1, as well as at baseline, blood was sampled. This TCR came from an adult with an advanced solid tumor such as melanoma, head and neck, liver or kidney cancer. The sample in question was CD4+ or CD8+ T cells sorted from blood, obtained in a trial of the OX40 agonist ivuxolimab. The J gene is TRBJ2-2, the V gene TRBV2; D remains unclear. Here the CDR3 DNA reads TGTGCCAGCAGTGAGGGTCCTTGGGAGCTGTTTTTT. Its translation: CASSEGPWELFF.